This TCR beta chain was found in a study of cytomegalovirus exposure and HLA in healthy donors. The study's findings and limits: The authors confirmed in vitro that a few CMV-associated chains were specific for CMV antigens.

Of note for this clone: What it binds is not known.

The CDR3 sequence is 16 residues long. Germline values: CDR1 MNHEY, CDR2 SMNVEV (reference sequence). Trimming pared 5 bases from V and 3 bases from J, leaving 20 bases between. TCRdb's table, derived via immunoSEQ multiplex PCR, lists solely in-frame clones and lacks some. The data hold about 140,000 clones, with almost 90% observed a single time. Sequences were obtained from PBMCs. This chain uses TRBV27 with TRBJ2-7, with D possibly matching TRBD2 (5 bases). The sequence came from a woman between 18 and 29 years old in good health and CMV-seropositive. CDR3 region: CASSQTGFTAGYEQYF. DNA of the CDR3: TGTGCCAGCAGTCAGACCGGGTTCACGGCGGGCTACGAGCAGTACTTC.